Below, one T cell receptor beta chain is given with its context. Its specificity is unknown. Losses at the gene ends were 6 bases for V and 2 bases for J; bases not matched to a gene: 6. The CDR3 is 14 amino acids. Germline CDR1 MNHEY, CDR2 SVGAGI. This specimen belongs to a study of blood T cells in healthy people across ages. Study findings and constraints: Estimates of total diversity, which came from one million sequenced T cells, were considered to be underestimates. Naive CD4+ cells and diversity were both higher in long-lived donors than in aged donors.

Through a sample-barcoded 5' primer and a J-beta primer mix, a second PCR was run for roughly 6 to 12 cycles. All cDNA molecules were each tagged by a template-switch adaptor with 12 random nucleotides. Using its own MiXCR run on the 5' RACE reads, TCRdb lists one record per CDR3 protein. Of approximately 880,000 distinct CDR3 sequences listed, approximately 49% are singletons. This receptor was identified in a man aged 25-45 years in good health. The specimen sequenced was blood. The V call is TRBV6-5, the J call TRBJ2-7; 8 bases line up with TRBD1. The chain's CDR3 is CASSATGATYEQYF. The DNA for the CDR3 is TGTGCCAGCAGCGCGACAGGGGCGACCTACGAGCAGTACTTC.